The subject of this entry is one T cell receptor (beta chain). Between the trimmed V and J ends, which lost 3 bases and 2 bases, there was a span of 10 bases. This CDR3 has 14 amino acids. The germline gives CDR1 SGHDN, CDR2 FVKESK. This record belongs to a study of control samples from healthy donors and cancer patients. Profiling relied on immunoSEQ multiplex PCR, and the TCRdb table lists in-frame clones only, not all of them. The table has 100,000 to 150,000 clones, over 85% seen once. The sequence came from a man between 45 and 60 years old with head and neck cancer. The J gene is TRBJ1-2, the V gene TRBV14; D remains unclear. Sequences were obtained from PBMCs. CDR3 sequence reads: CASSHLGSNYGYTF. Written as DNA, the CDR3 is TGTGCCAGCAGCCACTTAGGGTCGAACTATGGCTACACCTTC.